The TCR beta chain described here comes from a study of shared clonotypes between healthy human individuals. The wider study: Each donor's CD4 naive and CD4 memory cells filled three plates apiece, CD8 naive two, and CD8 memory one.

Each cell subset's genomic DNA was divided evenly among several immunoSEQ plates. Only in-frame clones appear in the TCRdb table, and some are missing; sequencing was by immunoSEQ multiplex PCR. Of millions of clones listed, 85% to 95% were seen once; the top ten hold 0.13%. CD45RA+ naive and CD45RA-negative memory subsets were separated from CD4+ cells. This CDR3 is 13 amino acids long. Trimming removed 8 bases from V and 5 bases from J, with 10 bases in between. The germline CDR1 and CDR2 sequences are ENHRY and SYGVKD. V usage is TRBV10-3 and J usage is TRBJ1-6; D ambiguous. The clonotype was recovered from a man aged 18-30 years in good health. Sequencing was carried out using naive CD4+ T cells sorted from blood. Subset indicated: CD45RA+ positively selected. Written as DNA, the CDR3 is TGTGCCATCCATTCGGGTGATAATTCACCCCTCCACTTT. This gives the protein CAIHSGDNSPLHF.